This T cell receptor beta chain is drawn from a study of shared clonotypes between healthy human individuals. Study-wide context: The cohort had a couple of women and three men, ages 18 to 49. Whole-study findings and limits: The sharing of approximately 5.1% of naive CD4 clonotypes was seen across several donors.

Sequenced by immunoSEQ multiplex PCR; TCRdb stores in-frame clones only, minus some. The sample has about 2 million clones, less than 95% seen once. This CDR3 contains 15 residues. Trimming removed 3 bases from V and 4 bases from J, with 15 bases in between. The V gene's germline CDR1 is LNHDA and CDR2 SQIVND (reference sequence). A single count supports this clone. Its target is not known. CD45RO-negative CD8 cells positively selected for CCR7 made up the naive population, which excluded terminally differentiated effector memory CD45RA+ cells. The receptor comes from a man younger than 30 in good health. Sequencing was done on a sample of naive CD8+ T cells sorted from blood. The chain employs TRBV19 and TRBJ1-2; no clear D. The CDR3 here is CASSMDWPPLYGYTF. Here the CDR3 DNA reads TGTGCCAGTAGTATGGACTGGCCCCCCCTCTATGGCTACACCTTC.